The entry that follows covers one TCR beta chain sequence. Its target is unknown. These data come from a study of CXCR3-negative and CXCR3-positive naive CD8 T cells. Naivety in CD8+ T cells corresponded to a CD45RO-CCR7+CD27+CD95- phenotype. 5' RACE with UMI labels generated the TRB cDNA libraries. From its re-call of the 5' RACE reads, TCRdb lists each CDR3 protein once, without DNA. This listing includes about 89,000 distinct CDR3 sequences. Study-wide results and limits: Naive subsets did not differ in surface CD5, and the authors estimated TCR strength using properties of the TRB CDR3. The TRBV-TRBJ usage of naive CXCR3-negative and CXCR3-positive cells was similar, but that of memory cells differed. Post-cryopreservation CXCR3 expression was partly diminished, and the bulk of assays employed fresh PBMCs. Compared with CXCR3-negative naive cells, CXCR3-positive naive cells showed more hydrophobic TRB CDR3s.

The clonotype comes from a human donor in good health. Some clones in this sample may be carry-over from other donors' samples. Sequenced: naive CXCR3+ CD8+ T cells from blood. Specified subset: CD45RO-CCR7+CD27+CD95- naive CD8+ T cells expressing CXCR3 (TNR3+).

The CDR3 reads CASSQPGSSYNEQFF. The J gene is TRBJ2-1, the V gene TRBV4-3. Germline V gene data show CDR1 as LGHNA and CDR2 as YSLEER. The CDR3 sequence is 15 residues long.